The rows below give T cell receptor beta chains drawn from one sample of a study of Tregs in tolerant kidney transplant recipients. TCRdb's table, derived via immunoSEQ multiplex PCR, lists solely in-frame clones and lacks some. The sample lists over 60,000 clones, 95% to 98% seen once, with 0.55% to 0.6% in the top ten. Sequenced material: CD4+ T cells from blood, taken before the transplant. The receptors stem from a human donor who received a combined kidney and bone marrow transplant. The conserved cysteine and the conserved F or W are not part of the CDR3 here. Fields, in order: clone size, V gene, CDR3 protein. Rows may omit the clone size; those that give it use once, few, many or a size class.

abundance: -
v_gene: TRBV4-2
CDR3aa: ASSQDREGPQH

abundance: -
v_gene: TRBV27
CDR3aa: ASRNRVHTDTQY

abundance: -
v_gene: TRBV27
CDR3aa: ASSLDRGRSYEQY

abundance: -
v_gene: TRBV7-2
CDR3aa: ASSLQGGVGEQY

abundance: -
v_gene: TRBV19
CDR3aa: ASSITWEGNEQF

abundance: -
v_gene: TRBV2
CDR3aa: AREENTEAF

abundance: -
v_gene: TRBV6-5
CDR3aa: ASSPGQYDQPQH

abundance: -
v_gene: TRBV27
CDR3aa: ASSFSAGGLSGEQF

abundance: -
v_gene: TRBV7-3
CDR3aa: ASSSERGSTDTQY

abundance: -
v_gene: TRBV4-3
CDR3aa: ASSHLGRAGVSNEQF

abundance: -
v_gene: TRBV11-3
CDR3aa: ASSLRSSGNTIY

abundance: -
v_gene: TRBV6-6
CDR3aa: ASSYGRGGAYNEQF

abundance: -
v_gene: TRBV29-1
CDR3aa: SALVPGDTEAF

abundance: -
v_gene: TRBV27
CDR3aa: ASSLGARGYEQY

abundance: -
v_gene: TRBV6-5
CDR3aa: ASSYLAAGGYNEQF

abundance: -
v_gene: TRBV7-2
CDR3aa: ASSQDSSGGNEQY

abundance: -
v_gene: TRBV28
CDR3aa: ASSPVEEGYT

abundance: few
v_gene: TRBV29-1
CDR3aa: SRTGLNSPLH

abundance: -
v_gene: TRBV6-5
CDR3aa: ASTRDSWSGNTIY

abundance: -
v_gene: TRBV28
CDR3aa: ASSLGQGAYGYT

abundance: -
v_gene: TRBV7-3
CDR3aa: ASSLGQGGNYGYT

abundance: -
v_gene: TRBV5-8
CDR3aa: ASSFVRIYGYT

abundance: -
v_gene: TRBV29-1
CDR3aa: SVGGGPEKLF

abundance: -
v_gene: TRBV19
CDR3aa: ASSRTGGADGYT

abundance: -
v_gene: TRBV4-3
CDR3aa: ASSPGWGSYEQY

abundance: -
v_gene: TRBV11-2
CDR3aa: ASSLEGSGSNQPQH

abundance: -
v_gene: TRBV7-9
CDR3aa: ASSQNSPLH

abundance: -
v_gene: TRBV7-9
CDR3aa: ASSPGLPRETQY

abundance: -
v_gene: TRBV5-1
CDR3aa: ASSRGLQFTDTQY